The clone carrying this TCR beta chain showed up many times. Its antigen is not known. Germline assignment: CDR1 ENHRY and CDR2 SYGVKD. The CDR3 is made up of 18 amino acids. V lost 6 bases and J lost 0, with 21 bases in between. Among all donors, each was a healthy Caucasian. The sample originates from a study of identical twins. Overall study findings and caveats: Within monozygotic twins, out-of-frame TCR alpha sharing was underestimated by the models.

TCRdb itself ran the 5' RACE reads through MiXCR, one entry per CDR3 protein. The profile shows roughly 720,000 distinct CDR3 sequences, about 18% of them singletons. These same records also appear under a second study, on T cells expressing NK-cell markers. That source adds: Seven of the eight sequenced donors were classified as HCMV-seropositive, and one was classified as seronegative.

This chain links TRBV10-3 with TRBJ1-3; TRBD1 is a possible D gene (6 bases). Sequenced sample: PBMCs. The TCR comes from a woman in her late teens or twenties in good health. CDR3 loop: CAISPGHRVGGSGNTIYF. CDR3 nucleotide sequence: TGTGCCATCAGCCCGGGACACAGGGTTGGGGGCTCTGGAAACACCATATATTTT.